This T cell receptor (beta chain) emerged from a study of patients and donors after allogeneic stem cell transplantation. TCRdb used MiXCR to reprocess the RT-PCR reads, holding one entry per CDR3 protein. The sample records some 600 distinct CDR3 sequences, roughly 1.5% being singletons. Losses at the gene ends were 1 base for V and 9 bases for J; bases not matched to a gene: 7. The CDR3 length is 15 residues. Germline V CDR1 and CDR2: LGHNA, YSLEER. This clonotype qualifies as large. The V gene is TRBV4-3, the J gene TRBJ2-1; 9 bases fit TRBD2. Material for sequencing was blood, either unsorted or a sorted T cell fraction (not recorded which). This clonotype originated in a human donor who was either an allogeneic HSCT recipient or a stem cell or donor lymphocyte infusion donor (not recorded which). It is not recorded whose cells these are; they may come from a transplant donor. Here the CDR3 DNA reads TGCGCCAGCAGCCAAGGGACCGGGACTAGCTCTGAGCAGTTCTTC. This codes for CASSQGTGTSSEQFF.